This T cell receptor beta chain was sequenced during a study of blood T cell repertoires in COVID-19. On the study more broadly: Researchers got acute and convalescent COVID-19 samples from the United States, Italy and Spain. T cells, B-cell-depleted T cells, or PBMCs supplied cDNA or gDNA.

Authors' methods: Amplification of reference gene primers provided the estimated nucleated cell counts. Clones were read by immunoSEQ multiplex PCR, and TCRdb kept only the in-frame ones, dropping some. The DNA gave D and trimming, while V, J and clone size come from that table. The table shows approximately 380,000 clones, with 85% occurring only once. Sample: peripheral blood. The receptor was derived from a woman aged 18-35 years with acute or convalescent COVID-19.

The DNA of the CDR3 is TGTGCCAGTAGTAATGAGGGTACGAAAGCTTTCTTT. Its translation: CASSNEGTKAFF. The rearrangement links TRBV19 to TRBJ1-1; no definite D call. The CDR3 consists of 12 residues. The germline V gene has CDR1 LNHDA and CDR2 SQIVND (reference sequence). V lost 4 bases and J 9 bases, leaving 12 bases between the germline ends.